The 9 T cell receptor beta chains given below trace back to one sample, sequenced in a study of blood T cell repertoires in COVID-19. The table came from immunoSEQ multiplex PCR; TCRdb's copy has only in-frame clones and leaves some out. The profile shows roughly 75,000 clones, approximately 79% of them singletons. Sequencing input: peripheral blood. These receptors were obtained from a human donor with acute or convalescent COVID-19. The donor label of this sample is uncertain.

This chain connects TRBV19 to TRBJ1-1, with a possible D match to TRBD1 (6 bases). V dropped 4 bases and J dropped 0 bases, with 12 bases sitting between them. Germline values: CDR1 LNHDA, CDR2 SQIVND (reference sequence). The CDR3 extends over 15 amino acids. CDR3: CASSTRQDLNTEAFF. The DNA of the CDR3 is TGTGCCAGTAGTACTCGACAGGACTTGAACACTGAAGCTTTCTTT.

The genes are TRBV28 and TRBJ1-5; 10 nucleotides align to TRBD1. The CDR3 has 16 amino acids. The germline V gene has CDR1 MDHEN and CDR2 SYDVKM. The ends lost 6 bases at V and 7 bases at J; junction bases unmatched: 12. The CDR3 loop is CASSPRDRGGWQPQHF. CDR3 coding DNA: TGTGCCAGCAGCCCTAGGGACAGGGGTGGATGGCAGCCCCAGCATTTT.

The V call is TRBV6-6, the J call TRBJ1-4, with 8 bases lining up with TRBD1. The CDR3 sequence is 15 residues long. Germline CDR1 is MNHNY and CDR2 is SVGAGI (reference sequence). With V trimmed by 5 bases and J by 5 bases, 7 bases remained unmatched. The CDR3 nucleotides are TGTGCCAGCAGTCGCGACAGGGGTCAAAATGAAAAACTGTTTTTT. Translating it yields CASSRDRGQNEKLFF.

V gene TRBV5-1 combines with J gene TRBJ2-7; TRBD1 matches 9 bases. The V gene end was trimmed by 1 base and the J gene end by 2 bases; junction bases not matched to a gene: 10. CDR1 is SGHRS, CDR2 YFSETQ, per germline. This CDR3 comprises 17 residues. CDR3 nucleotide sequence: TGCGCCAGCAGCTTGCGGATCAGTAGGACAGGGGCCTACGAGCAGTACGTC. Its translation is CASSLRISRTGAYEQYV.

With regard to this clone: One end of the junction varies from germline; a read error may be responsible. The J gene is TRBJ1-3, the V gene TRBV12-3 or TRBV12-4, with D tentatively TRBD1 (6 bases). CDR3 size: 13 residues. CDR3: CASSLKQGSTIYF. In DNA, the CDR3 is TGTGCCAGCAGTTTAAAACAGGGAAGCACCATATATTTT.

V and J are TRBV28 and TRBJ1-5, with D unclear. The CDR3 contains 14 residues. Per germline, CDR1 MDHEN and CDR2 SYDVKM. V dropped 8 bases and J dropped 5 bases, with 16 bases sitting between them. The chain's CDR3 is CASCTDGGYQPQHF. In DNA form, the CDR3 reads TGTGCCAGCTGTACCGACGGAGGCTATCAGCCCCAGCATTTT.

The chain links TRBV7-2 to TRBJ2-7; TRBD1 agrees at 9 bases. This CDR3 comprises 15 residues. In germline, CDR1 is SGHTA, CDR2 FQGNSA. Trimming at V came to 6 bases and at J to 2 bases, leaving 8 bases not matched to a gene. The CDR3 loop reads CASRTLGTGTYEQYF. CDR3 nucleotide sequence: TGTGCCAGCAGGACACTGGGGACAGGGACCTACGAGCAGTACTTC.

J is TRBJ2-1 and V is TRBV5-4; the match to TRBD2 covers 8 bases. Germline V CDR1 and CDR2: SGHNT, YYREEE (reference sequence). The ends lost 4 bases at V and 6 bases at J; junction bases unmatched: 3. The CDR3 loop spans 13 amino acids. CDR3 DNA: TGTGCCAGCAGCGCGGGGGGATTCAATGAGCAGTTCTTC. Its protein product is CASSAGGFNEQFF. The full variable domain, rest sourced from reference TRBV5-4 and TRBJ2-1, is ETGVTQSPTHLIKTRGQQVTLRCSSQSGHNTVSWYQQALGQGPQFIFQYYREEENGRGNFPPRFSGLQFPNYSSELNVNALELDDSALYLCASSAGGFNEQFFGPGTRLTVL.

This chain links TRBV28 with TRBJ2-2, with 13 bases that match TRBD2. Germline CDR1 MDHEN, CDR2 SYDVKM. The length of the CDR3 is 17 residues. The trim removed 7 bases at V and 4 bases at J, leaving 9 bases unmatched. The CDR3 nucleotides are TGTGCCAGCACTCCGTCGACTAGCGGGAGGATCACCGGGGAGCTGTTTTTT. Encoded protein: CASTPSTSGRITGELFF.